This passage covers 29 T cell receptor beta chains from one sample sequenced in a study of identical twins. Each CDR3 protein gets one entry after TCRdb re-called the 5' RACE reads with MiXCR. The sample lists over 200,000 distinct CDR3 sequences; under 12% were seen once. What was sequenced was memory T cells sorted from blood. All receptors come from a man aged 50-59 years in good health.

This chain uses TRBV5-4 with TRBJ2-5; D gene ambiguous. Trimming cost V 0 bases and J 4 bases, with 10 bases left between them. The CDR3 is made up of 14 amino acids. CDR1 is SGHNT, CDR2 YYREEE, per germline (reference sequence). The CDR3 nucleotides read TGTGCCAGCAGCTTGGAAAGGGCCGCAGAGACCCAGTACTTC. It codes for CASSLERAAETQYF.

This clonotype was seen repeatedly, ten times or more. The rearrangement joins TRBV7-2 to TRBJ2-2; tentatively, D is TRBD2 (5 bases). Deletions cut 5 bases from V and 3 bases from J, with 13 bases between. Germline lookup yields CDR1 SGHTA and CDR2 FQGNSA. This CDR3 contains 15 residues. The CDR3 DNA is TGTGCCAGCAGCCCGCTCCCGGGGTACACCGGGGAGCTGTTTTTT. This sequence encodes CASSPLPGYTGELFF.

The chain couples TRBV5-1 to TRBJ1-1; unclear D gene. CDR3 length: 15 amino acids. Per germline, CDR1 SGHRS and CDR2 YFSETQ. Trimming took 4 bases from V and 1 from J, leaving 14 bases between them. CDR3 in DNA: TGCGCCAGCAGCCCGGTAGGACCTCGGAACACTGAAGCTTTCTTT. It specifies CASSPVGPRNTEAFF.

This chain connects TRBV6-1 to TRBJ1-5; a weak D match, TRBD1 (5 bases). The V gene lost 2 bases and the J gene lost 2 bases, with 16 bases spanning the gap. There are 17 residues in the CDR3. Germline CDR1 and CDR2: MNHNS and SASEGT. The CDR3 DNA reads TGTGCCAGCAGTGAATTCGGGGCCCGAGGCGGCAATCAGCCCCAGCATTTT. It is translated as CASSEFGARGGNQPQHF.

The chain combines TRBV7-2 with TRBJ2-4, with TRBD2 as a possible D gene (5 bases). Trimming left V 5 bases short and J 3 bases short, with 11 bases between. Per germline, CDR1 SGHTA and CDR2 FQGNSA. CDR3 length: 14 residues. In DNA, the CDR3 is TGTGCCAGCAGCCTAACCGGGGTCAAAAACATTCAGTACTTC. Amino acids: CASSLTGVKNIQYF.

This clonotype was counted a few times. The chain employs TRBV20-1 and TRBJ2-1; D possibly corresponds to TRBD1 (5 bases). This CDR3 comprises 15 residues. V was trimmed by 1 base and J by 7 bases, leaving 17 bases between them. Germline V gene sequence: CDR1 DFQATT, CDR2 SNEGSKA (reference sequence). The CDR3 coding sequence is TGCAGTGCTAGAGGCCCGGAGAAGGGGCTTAATGAGCAGTTCTTC. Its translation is CSARGPEKGLNEQFF.

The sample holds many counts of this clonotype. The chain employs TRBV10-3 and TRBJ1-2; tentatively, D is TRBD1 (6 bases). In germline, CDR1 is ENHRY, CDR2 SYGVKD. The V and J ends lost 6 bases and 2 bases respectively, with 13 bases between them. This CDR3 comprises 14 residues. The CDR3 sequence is CAIRSLGANYGYTF. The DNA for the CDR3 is TGTGCCATCAGATCCTTGGGGGCGAACTATGGCTACACCTTC.

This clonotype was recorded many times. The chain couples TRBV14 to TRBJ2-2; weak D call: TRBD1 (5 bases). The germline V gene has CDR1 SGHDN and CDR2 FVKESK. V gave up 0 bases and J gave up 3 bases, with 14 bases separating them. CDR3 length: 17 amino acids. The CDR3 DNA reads TGTGCCAGCAGCCAAGATCTCTGGCAGGGTCACACCGGGGAGCTGTTTTTT. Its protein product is CASSQDLWQGHTGELFF. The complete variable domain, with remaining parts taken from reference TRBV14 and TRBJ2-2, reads EAGVTQFPSHSVIEKGQTVTLRCDPISGHDNLYWYRRVMGKEIKFLLHFVKESKQDESGMPNNRFLAERTGGTYSTLKVQPAELEDSGVYFCASSQDLWQGHTGELFFGEGSRLTVL.

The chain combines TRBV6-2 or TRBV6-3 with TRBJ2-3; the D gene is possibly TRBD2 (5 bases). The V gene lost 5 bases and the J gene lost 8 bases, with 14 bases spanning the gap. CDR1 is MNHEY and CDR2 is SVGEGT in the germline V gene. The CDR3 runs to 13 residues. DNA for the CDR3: TGTGCCAGCAGTCCCTCTTCGCTAGCTACGCAGTATTTT. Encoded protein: CASSPSSLATQYF.

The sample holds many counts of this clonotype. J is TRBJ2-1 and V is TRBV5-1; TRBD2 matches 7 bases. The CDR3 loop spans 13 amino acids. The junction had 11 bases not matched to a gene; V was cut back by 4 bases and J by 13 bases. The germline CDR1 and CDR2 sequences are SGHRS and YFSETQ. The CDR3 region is CASSTGLLLGQFF. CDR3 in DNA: TGCGCCAGCAGCACGGGACTACTCCTCGGCCAGTTCTTC.

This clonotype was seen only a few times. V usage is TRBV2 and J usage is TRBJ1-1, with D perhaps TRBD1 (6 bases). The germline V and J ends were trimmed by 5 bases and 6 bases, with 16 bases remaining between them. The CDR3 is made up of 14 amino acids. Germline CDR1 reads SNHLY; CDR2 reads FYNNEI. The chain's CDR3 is CASSHSTGQAEAFF. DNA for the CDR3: TGTGCCAGCAGTCACTCGACAGGCCAGGCTGAAGCTTTCTTT.

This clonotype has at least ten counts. CDR3 region: CAIRSSGNGETQYF. The CDR3 DNA is TGTGCCATCAGAAGTTCGGGTAACGGAGAGACCCAGTACTTC. The rearrangement joins TRBV10-3 to TRBJ2-5; D ambiguous. CDR1 ENHRY and CDR2 SYGVKD come from the germline V gene. Trimming stripped 6 bases from V and 4 bases from J, with 15 bases between. The CDR3 length is 14 residues.

Here the CDR3 reads CASSFLGQGNTEAFF. The CDR3 bases are TGCGCCAGCAGCTTCCTGGGGCAGGGGAACACTGAAGCTTTCTTT. V gene TRBV5-1 combines with J gene TRBJ1-1; TRBD1 might be the D (5 bases). The CDR3 consists of 15 residues. The ends were cut back, 2 bases at V and 1 base at J, with 12 bases in the middle. Germline assignment: CDR1 SGHRS and CDR2 YFSETQ.

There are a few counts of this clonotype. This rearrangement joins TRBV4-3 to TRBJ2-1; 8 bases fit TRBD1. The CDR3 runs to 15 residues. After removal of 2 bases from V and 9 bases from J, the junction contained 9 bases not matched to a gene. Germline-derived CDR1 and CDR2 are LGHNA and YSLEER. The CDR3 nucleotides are TGCGCCAGCAGCCAACGCCGGACAGGGTTGGGTGAGCAGTTCTTC. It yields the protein CASSQRRTGLGEQFF.

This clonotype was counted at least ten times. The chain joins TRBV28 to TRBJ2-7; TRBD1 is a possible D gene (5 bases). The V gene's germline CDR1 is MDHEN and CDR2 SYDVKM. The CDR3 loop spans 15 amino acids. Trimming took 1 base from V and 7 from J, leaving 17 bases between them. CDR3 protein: CASSLSPTGLLEQYF. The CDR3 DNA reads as TGTGCCAGCAGTTTATCCCCTACAGGTTTACTGGAGCAGTACTTC.

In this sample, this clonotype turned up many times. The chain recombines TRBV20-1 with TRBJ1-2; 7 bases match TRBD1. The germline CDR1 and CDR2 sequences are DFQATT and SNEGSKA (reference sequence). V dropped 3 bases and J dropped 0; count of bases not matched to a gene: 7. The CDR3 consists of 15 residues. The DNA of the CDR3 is TGCAGTGCTAGCCGGACAGGCTTTACTAACTATGGCTACACCTTC. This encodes CSASRTGFTNYGYTF.

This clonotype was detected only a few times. For the CDR3, the DNA is TGTGCCATCAGTGGTATTAACATGACAGGGGCCAAAAACATTCAGTACTTC. Translating gives CAISGINMTGAKNIQYF. J is TRBJ2-4 and V is TRBV10-3; 7 bases align to TRBD1. The CDR3 extends over 17 amino acids. Losses at the gene ends were 4 bases for V and 1 base for J; bases not matched to a gene: 10. Germline values: CDR1 ENHRY, CDR2 SYGVKD.

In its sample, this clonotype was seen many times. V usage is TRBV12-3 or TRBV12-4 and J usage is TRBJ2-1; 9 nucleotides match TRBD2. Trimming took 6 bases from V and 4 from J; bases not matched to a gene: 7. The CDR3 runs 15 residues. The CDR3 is CASRPRAGGYNEQFF. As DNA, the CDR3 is TGTGCCAGCAGACCCCGGGCGGGGGGGTACAATGAGCAGTTCTTC.

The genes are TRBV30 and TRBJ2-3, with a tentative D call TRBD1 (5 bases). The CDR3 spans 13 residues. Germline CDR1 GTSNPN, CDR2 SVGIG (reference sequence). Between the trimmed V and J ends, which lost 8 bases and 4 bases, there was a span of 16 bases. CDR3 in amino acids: CARSQGSSDTQYF. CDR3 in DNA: TGTGCCCGAAGCCAGGGTAGCTCAGATACGCAGTATTTT. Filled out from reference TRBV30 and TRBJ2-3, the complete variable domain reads SQTIHQWPATLVQPVGSPLSLECTVEGTSNPNLYWYRQAAGRGLQLLFYSVGIGQISSEVPQNLSASRPQDRQFILSSKKLLLSDSGFYLCARSQGSSDTQYFGPGTRLTVL.

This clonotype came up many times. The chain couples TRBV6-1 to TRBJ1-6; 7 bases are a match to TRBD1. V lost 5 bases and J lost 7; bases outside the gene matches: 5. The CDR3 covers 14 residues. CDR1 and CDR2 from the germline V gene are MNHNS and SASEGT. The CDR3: CASSLPGGNSPLHF. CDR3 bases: TGTGCCAGCAGTCTCCCAGGGGGAAATTCACCCCTCCACTTT.

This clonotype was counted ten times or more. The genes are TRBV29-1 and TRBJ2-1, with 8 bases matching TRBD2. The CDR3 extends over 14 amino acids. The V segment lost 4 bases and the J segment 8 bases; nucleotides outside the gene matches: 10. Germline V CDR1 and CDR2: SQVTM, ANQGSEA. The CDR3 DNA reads TGCAGCGTTGGCAGCGGGGGCCTCCGGGATGAGCAGTTCTTC. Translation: CSVGSGGLRDEQFF.

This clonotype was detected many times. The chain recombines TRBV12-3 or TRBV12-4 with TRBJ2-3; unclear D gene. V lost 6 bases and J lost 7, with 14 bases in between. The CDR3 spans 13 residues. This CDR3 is CASSPGGMNTQYF. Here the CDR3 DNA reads TGTGCCAGCAGCCCCGGTGGGATGAATACGCAGTATTTT.

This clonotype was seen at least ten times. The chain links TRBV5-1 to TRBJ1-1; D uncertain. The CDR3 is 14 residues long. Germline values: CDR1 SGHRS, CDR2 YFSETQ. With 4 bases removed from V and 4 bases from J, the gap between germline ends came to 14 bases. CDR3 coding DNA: TGCGCCAGCAGCCCCGAGGTTGGTGTCACTGAAGCTTTCTTT. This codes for CASSPEVGVTEAFF.

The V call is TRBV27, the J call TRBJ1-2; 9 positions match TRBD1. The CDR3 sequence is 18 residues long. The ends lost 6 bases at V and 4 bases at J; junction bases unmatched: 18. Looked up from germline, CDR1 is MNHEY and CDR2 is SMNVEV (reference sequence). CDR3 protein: CASSPKLGTGTFFYGYTF. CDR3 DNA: TGTGCCAGCAGCCCCAAACTCGGGACAGGGACCTTCTTCTATGGCTACACCTTC.

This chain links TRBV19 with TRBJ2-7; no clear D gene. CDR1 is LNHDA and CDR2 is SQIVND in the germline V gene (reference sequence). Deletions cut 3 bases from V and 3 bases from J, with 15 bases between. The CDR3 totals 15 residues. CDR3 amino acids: CASSMGVLGNYEQYF. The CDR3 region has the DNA TGTGCCAGTAGTATGGGCGTCTTGGGGAACTACGAGCAGTACTTC.

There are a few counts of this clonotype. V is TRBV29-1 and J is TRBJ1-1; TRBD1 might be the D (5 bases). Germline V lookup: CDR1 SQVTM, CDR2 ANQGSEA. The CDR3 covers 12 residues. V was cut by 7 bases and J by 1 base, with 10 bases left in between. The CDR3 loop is CSGDTGNTEAFF. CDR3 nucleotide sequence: TGCAGCGGAGACACAGGGAACACTGAAGCTTTCTTT.

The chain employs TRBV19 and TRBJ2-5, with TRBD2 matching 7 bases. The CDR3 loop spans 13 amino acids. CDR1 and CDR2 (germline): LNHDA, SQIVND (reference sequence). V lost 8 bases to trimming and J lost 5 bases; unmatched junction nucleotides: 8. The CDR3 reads CASRGRARETQYF. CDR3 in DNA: TGTGCCAGTCGTGGGAGGGCCCGGGAGACCCAGTACTTC.

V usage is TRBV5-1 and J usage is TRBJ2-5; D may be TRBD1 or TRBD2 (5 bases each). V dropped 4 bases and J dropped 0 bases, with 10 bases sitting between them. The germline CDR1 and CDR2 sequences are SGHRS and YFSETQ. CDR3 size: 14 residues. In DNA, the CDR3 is TGCGCCAGCAGCGTGCAGGGAGACCAAGAGACCCAGTACTTC. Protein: CASSVQGDQETQYF.

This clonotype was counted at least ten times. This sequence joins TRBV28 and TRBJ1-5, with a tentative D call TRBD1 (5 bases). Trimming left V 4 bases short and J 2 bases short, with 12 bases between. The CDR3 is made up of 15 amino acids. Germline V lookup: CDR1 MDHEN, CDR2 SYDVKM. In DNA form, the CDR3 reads TGTGCCAGCAGTTCCTTGGGGGGGGGCAATCAGCCCCAGCATTTT. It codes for CASSSLGGGNQPQHF. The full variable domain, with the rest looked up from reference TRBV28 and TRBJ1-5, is DVKVTQSSRYLVKRTGEKVFLECVQDMDHENMFWYRQDPGLGLRLIYFSYDVKMKEKGDIPEGYSVSREKKERFSLILESASTNQTSMYLCASSSLGGGNQPQHFGDGTRLSIL.